A selection of T cell receptor beta chains follows, all from one sample in a study of cytomegalovirus exposure and HLA in healthy donors. The data were produced by immunoSEQ multiplex PCR, yet TCRdb's version contains in-frame clones alone and is incomplete. The sample includes roughly 150,000 clones, 80% of them seen just once. Sequencing was carried out using PBMCs. Receptor source: a woman between 35 and 50 years old in good health and CMV-seronegative. CDR3s include the opening cysteine and the closing phenylalanine or tryptophan. Each record gives: clone size, D gene, J gene, V gene, CDR3 DNA, CDR3 protein. D genes are given only for firm matches. Size is omitted from some rows. Given values are once, few, many or a class for expanded clones.

clone_size: .
d_call: .
j_call: TRBJ2-7
v_call: TRBV11-2
cdr3_nt: TGTGCCAGCAGCTTAAGGTCCGGGACAAATACCTACGAGCAGTACTTC
cdr3_aa: CASSLRSGTNTYEQYF

clone_size: .
d_call: .
j_call: TRBJ2-6
v_call: TRBV18
cdr3_nt: TGTGCCAGCTCACGGGACACCGGGGCCAACGTCCTGACTTTC
cdr3_aa: CASSRDTGANVLTF

clone_size: once
d_call: TRBD1
j_call: TRBJ2-2
v_call: TRBV25-1
cdr3_nt: TGTGCCAGCAGTGAATACCCGGGACAGGGATGGACCGGGGAGCTGTTTTTT
cdr3_aa: CASSEYPGQGWTGELFF

clone_size: .
d_call: .
j_call: TRBJ2-2
v_call: TRBV4-2
cdr3_nt: TGTGCCAGCAGCCAAGAAGCTAGCGCGAACACCGGGGAGCTGTTTTTT
cdr3_aa: CASSQEASANTGELFF

clone_size: .
d_call: TRBD1
j_call: TRBJ1-5
v_call: TRBV19
cdr3_nt: TGTGCCAGTAGTATGGCAGGGGGCGGTTGGGCTCAGCCCCAGCATTTT
cdr3_aa: CASSMAGGGWAQPQHF

clone_size: .
d_call: TRBD2
j_call: TRBJ2-4
v_call: TRBV7-9
cdr3_nt: TGTTCCAGCAGCTTACCCAGGGAGGGAGACATTCAGTACTTC
cdr3_aa: CSSSLPREGDIQYF

clone_size: .
d_call: TRBD2
j_call: TRBJ2-3
v_call: TRBV2
cdr3_nt: TGTGCCAGCACACCGACTAGCGGGAGCACAGATACGCAGTATTTT
cdr3_aa: CASTPTSGSTDTQYF

clone_size: once
d_call: TRBD1
j_call: TRBJ1-4
v_call: TRBV7-2
cdr3_nt: TGTGCCAGCAGCTTAGCGCTGGGGTCAGGGGGTGGCTTACCTAATGAAAAACTGTTTTTT
cdr3_aa: CASSLALGSGGGLPNEKLFF

clone_size: .
d_call: .
j_call: TRBJ2-1
v_call: TRBV7-2
cdr3_nt: TGTGCCAGCAGCTTAGCGGCGGGGCTGTACAATGAGCAGTTCTTC
cdr3_aa: CASSLAAGLYNEQFF

clone_size: few
d_call: .
j_call: TRBJ2-1
v_call: TRBV6-6
cdr3_nt: TGTGCCAGCAGTCCTGAGCGACCCCTTATATACAATGAGCAGTTCTTC
cdr3_aa: CASSPERPLIYNEQFF

clone_size: .
d_call: .
j_call: TRBJ2-3
v_call: TRBV27
cdr3_nt: TGTGCCAGCAGTTTCGAGGGTGGTTCATCAGATACGCAGTATTTT
cdr3_aa: CASSFEGGSSDTQYF

clone_size: .
d_call: .
j_call: TRBJ1-5
v_call: TRBV5-6
cdr3_nt: TGTGCCAGCAGCTTACAGGGTATGCAGCCCCAGCATTTT
cdr3_aa: CASSLQGMQPQHF

clone_size: once
d_call: .
j_call: TRBJ2-7
v_call: TRBV5-1
cdr3_nt: TGCGCCAGCAGCGGAGGACTGTCCTACGAGCAGTACTTC
cdr3_aa: CASSGGLSYEQYF

clone_size: .
d_call: .
j_call: TRBJ2-1
v_call: TRBV7-9
cdr3_nt: TGTGCCAGCAGCTTATTTTCTTTCCGGCGGCAGGGTTACAATGAGCAGTTCTTC
cdr3_aa: CASSLFSFRRQGYNEQFF

clone_size: .
d_call: .
j_call: TRBJ2-1
v_call: TRBV28
cdr3_nt: TGTGCCAGCAGACCCGGGACTCGAGCCTACAATGAGCAGTTCTTC
cdr3_aa: CASRPGTRAYNEQFF

clone_size: .
d_call: .
j_call: TRBJ1-3
v_call: TRBV11-2
cdr3_nt: TGTGCCAGCAGCTTACTCGTAAACACCATATATTTT
cdr3_aa: CASSLLVNTIYF

clone_size: .
d_call: .
j_call: TRBJ2-6
v_call: TRBV7-9
cdr3_nt: TGTGCCAGCAGCTCCCAGGGAACCGGGGCCAACGTCCTGACTTTC
cdr3_aa: CASSSQGTGANVLTF

clone_size: .
d_call: TRBD1
j_call: TRBJ2-7
v_call: TRBV6-1
cdr3_nt: TGTGCCAGCGGACAGGGCCCCTACGAGCAGTACTTC
cdr3_aa: CASGQGPYEQYF

clone_size: once
d_call: TRBD2
j_call: TRBJ2-5
v_call: TRBV5-1
cdr3_nt: TGCGCCAGCAGCTTGTCTCCAGCGGGGGGTTCAGGAGGGGAGACCCAGTACTTC
cdr3_aa: CASSLSPAGGSGGETQYF

clone_size: few
d_call: .
j_call: TRBJ2-3
v_call: TRBV19
cdr3_nt: TGTGCCAGTAGTGGATTGGGGGGTGGGGATACGCAGTATTTT
cdr3_aa: CASSGLGGGDTQYF

clone_size: .
d_call: TRBD2
j_call: TRBJ2-3
v_call: TRBV4-3
cdr3_nt: TGCGCCAGCAGCCAAGAGACTAGCGATTTCTCTAAGGGTACGCAGTATTTT
cdr3_aa: CASSQETSDFSKGTQYF

clone_size: .
d_call: TRBD1
j_call: TRBJ1-6
v_call: TRBV7-9
cdr3_nt: TGTGCCAGCAGCCCGACAGGGGGAAATTCACCCCTCCACTTT
cdr3_aa: CASSPTGGNSPLHF

clone_size: .
d_call: .
j_call: TRBJ2-1
v_call: TRBV7-9
cdr3_nt: TGTGCCAGCAGCCACACCCCTCGATGGGGGGGCCTAGAGAATGAGCAGTTCTTC
cdr3_aa: CASSHTPRWGGLENEQFF

clone_size: .
d_call: TRBD1
j_call: TRBJ2-7
v_call: TRBV18
cdr3_nt: TGTGCCAGCTCCCGGACAGGGGGGTACGAGCAGTACTTC
cdr3_aa: CASSRTGGYEQYF

clone_size: .
d_call: TRBD1
j_call: TRBJ1-6
v_call: TRBV6-5
cdr3_nt: TGTGCCTCAAAAAGGACAGGCAATTCACCCCTCCACTTT
cdr3_aa: CASKRTGNSPLHF

clone_size: .
d_call: TRBD1
j_call: TRBJ2-3
v_call: TRBV7-9
cdr3_nt: TGTGCCAGCAGCTCAATGGGACAGGGGACTAGCACAGATACGCAGTATTTT
cdr3_aa: CASSSMGQGTSTDTQYF

clone_size: .
d_call: TRBD1
j_call: TRBJ1-1
v_call: TRBV6-1
cdr3_nt: TGTGCCAGCAGTGAATCTCGGGACAGCCACCCTGAAGCTTTCTTT
cdr3_aa: CASSESRDSHPEAFF

clone_size: .
d_call: TRBD2
j_call: TRBJ2-3
v_call: TRBV9
cdr3_nt: TGTGCCAGCAGCGTAATGGGGGGACTAGCGGGGGGGCGAAATACGCAGTATTTT
cdr3_aa: CASSVMGGLAGGRNTQYF